What follows describes a single T cell receptor beta chain. As yet, its antigen is unknown. How the authors handled the data: ImmunoSEQ output held junction-only sequences without quality scores, so filtering differed. Using immunoSEQ multiplex PCR, the repertoire was profiled, and TCRdb retains in-frame clones only, with some absent. Clone size and the V and J calls come from that table; the DNA yielded D and trimming. Of millions of clones in the sample, just over 90% were seen once. Partitioning of CD4+ cells yielded a CD45RA+ naive subset and a CD45RA-negative memory subset. V shed 5 bases, J shed 6 bases, and the junction held 13 bases outside the gene matches. The CDR3 is made up of 16 amino acids. Germline values: CDR1 SGHNT, CDR2 YENEEA. This sample stems from a study of shared clonotypes between healthy human individuals. Study-wide results and caveats: Sharing of clonotypes among donors was expected to vary with sequencing depth.

The genes are TRBV11-3 and TRBJ2-7, with TRBD2 matching 10 bases. This receptor was obtained from a man aged 18 to 30 in good health. The sequenced sample consisted of naive CD4+ T cells sorted from blood. Subset denoted: CD45RA+ positively selected. CDR3 DNA: TGTGCCAGCAGCCGTGGGGGCAGCGGGGGGGCAGGCGAGCAGTACTTC. Amino acid sequence: CASSRGGSGGAGEQYF.